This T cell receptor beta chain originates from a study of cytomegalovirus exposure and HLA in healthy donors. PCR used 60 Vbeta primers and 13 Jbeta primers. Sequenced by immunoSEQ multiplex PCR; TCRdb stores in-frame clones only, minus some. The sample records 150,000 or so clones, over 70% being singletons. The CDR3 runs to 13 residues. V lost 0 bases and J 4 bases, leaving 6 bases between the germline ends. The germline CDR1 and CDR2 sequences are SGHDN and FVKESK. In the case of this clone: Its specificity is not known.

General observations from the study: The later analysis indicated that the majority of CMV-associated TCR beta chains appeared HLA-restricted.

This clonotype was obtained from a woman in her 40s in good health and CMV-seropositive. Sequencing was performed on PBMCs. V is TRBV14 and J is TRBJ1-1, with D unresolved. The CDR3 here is CASSQDRLTEAFF. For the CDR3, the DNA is TGTGCCAGCAGCCAAGACAGGCTCACTGAAGCTTTCTTT.